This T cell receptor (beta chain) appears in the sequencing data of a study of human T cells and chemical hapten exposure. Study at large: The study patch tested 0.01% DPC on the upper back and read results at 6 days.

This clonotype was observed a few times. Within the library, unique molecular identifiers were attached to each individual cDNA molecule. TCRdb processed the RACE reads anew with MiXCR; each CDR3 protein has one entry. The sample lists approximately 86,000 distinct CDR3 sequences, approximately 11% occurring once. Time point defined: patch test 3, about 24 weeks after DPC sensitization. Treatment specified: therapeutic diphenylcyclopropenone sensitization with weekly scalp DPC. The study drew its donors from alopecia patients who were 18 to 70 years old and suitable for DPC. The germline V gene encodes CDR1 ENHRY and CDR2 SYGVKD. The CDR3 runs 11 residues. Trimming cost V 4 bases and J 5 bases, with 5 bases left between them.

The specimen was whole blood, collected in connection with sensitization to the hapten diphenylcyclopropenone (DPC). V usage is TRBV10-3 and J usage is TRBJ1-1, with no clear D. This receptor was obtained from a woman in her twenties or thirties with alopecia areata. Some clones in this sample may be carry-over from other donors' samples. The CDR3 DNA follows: TGTGCCATCAGTGGTCAGACTGAAGCTTTCTTT. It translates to CAISGQTEAFF.